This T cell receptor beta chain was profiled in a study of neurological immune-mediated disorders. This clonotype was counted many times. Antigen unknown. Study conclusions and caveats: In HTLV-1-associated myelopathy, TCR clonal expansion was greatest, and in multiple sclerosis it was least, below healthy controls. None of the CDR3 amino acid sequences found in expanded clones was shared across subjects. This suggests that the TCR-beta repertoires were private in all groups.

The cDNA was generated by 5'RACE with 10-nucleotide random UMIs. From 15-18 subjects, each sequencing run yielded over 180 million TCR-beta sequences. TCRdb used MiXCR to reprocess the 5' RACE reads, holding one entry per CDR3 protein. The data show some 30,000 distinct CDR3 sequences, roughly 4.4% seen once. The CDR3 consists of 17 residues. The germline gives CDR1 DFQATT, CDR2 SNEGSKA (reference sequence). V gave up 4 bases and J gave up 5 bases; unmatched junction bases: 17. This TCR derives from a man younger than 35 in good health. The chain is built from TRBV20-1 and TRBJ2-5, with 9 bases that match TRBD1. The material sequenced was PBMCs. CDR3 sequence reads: CSATPGQGNPKSETQYF. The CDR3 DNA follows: TGCAGTGCTACACCGGGACAGGGCAACCCCAAGTCGGAGACCCAGTACTTC.